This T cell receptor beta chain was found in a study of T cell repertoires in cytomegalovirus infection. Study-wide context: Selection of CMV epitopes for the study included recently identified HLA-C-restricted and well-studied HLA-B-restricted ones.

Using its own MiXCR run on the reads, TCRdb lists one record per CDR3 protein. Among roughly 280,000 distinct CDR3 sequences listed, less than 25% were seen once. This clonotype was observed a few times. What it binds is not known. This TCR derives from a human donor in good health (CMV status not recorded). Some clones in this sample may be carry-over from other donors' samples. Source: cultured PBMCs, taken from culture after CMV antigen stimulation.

The CDR3 DNA reads as TGTGCCAGCATGGATGGTGCTGGAAAACTGTTTTTT. Translated: CASMDGAGKLFF. The chain recombines TRBV27 with TRBJ1-4, with D unresolved. From germline, CDR1 is MNHEY and CDR2 SMNVEV (reference sequence). V was pared by 7 bases and J by 10 bases, with 13 bases between. This CDR3 comprises 12 residues.